This T cell receptor beta chain is drawn from a study of blood T cells in healthy people across ages. This clonotype was seen a handful of times. V was clipped by 6 bases and J by 0 bases; unmatched bases: 9. This CDR3 is 16 amino acids long. The V gene's germline CDR1 is ENHRY and CDR2 SYGVKD. Next came a second PCR, run for about 6 to 11 cycles, which used a sample-barcoded 5' primer along with a J-beta primer mix. One entry per CDR3 protein, called by TCRdb with MiXCR from the 5' RACE reads. Among around 990,000 distinct CDR3 sequences listed, about 23% were seen once. The same sample was also studied in work on T cells of mothers and their children.

The V gene is TRBV10-3, the J gene TRBJ1-2; the match to TRBD1 covers 8 bases. This clonotype was sampled from a girl between 2 and 10 years old in good health. The sample was blood. The CDR3 loop is CAISQGQDTPNYGYTF. CDR3 DNA sequence: TGTGCCATCAGCCAGGGACAGGACACACCTAACTATGGCTACACCTTC.